These 11 T cell receptor beta chains were all obtained from the same sample, sequenced in a study of blood T cell repertoires in COVID-19. Profiled with immunoSEQ multiplex PCR; TCRdb holds only in-frame clones, not every one. The data contain roughly 500,000 clones, about 85% of them singletons. Input material: PBMCs or T cells enriched from blood (not recorded which). These TCRs come from a woman aged 60 to 75 who had recovered from COVID-19.

This rearrangement joins TRBV6-6 to TRBJ1-1, with 7 bases fitting TRBD1. Losses at the gene ends were 5 bases for V and 4 bases for J; bases not matched to a gene: 4. Germline CDR1 reads MNHNY; CDR2 reads SVGAGI (reference sequence). The CDR3 length is 13 residues. CDR3: CASSHRQGTEAFF. DNA for the CDR3: TGTGCCAGCAGTCATCGACAGGGCACTGAAGCTTTCTTT.

This clone was found a few times. The rearrangement uses TRBV2 and TRBJ1-2, with D possibly TRBD1 on 6 matching bases. The CDR3 sequence is 14 residues long. The V gene lost 6 bases and the J gene lost 3 bases, with 14 bases spanning the gap. Germline V CDR1 and CDR2: SNHLY, FYNNEI. Written as DNA, the CDR3 is TGTGCCAGCAGGAACGGCGCAGGGGACTATGGCTACACCTTC. Translating gives CASRNGAGDYGYTF.

The chain combines TRBV14 with TRBJ1-1, with TRBD1 matching 9 bases. The CDR3 is 15 amino acids. V was pared by 0 bases and J by 4 bases, with 3 bases of the junction left unmatched. CDR1 is SGHDN, CDR2 FVKESK, per germline. CDR3 amino acids: CASSQDLTGGTEAFF. For the CDR3, the DNA is TGTGCCAGCAGCCAAGATCTGACAGGGGGCACTGAAGCTTTCTTT.

The chain carries TRBV30 and TRBJ1-6; D ambiguous. Between the trimmed V and J ends, which lost 4 bases and 7 bases, there was a span of 11 bases. The CDR3 contains 13 residues. CDR1 and CDR2 (germline): GTSNPN, SVGIG (reference sequence). Written as DNA, the CDR3 is TGTGCCTGGAATTTGGCGGGAAATTCACCCCTCCACTTT. It encodes CAWNLAGNSPLHF.

The rearrangement links TRBV5-1 to TRBJ1-2, with 9 nucleotides matching TRBD1. This CDR3 contains 14 residues. From germline, CDR1 is SGHRS and CDR2 YFSETQ. V dropped 6 bases and J dropped 2; count of bases not matched to a gene: 5. The chain's CDR3 is CASTVGTGNYGYTF. CDR3 bases: TGCGCCAGCACCGTCGGGACAGGGAACTATGGCTACACCTTC.

The rearrangement uses TRBV12-5 and TRBJ1-6; 8 positions agree with TRBD1. The trim removed 7 bases at V and 9 bases at J, leaving 11 bases unmatched. The CDR3 sequence is 15 residues long. The germline CDR1 and CDR2 sequences are LGHNT and FRNRAP. CDR3 nucleotides: TGTGCTAGTGCCCTTGGGCAGGGGGCAAGTTCACCCCTCCACTTT. Encoded protein: CASALGQGASSPLHF.

V and J are TRBV15 and TRBJ2-7; D is perhaps TRBD1 (6 bases). This CDR3 region has 14 residues. Trimming took 2 bases from V and 6 from J, leaving 14 bases between them. Looked up from germline, CDR1 is LNHNV and CDR2 is YYDKDF (reference sequence). For the CDR3, the DNA is TGTGCCACCAGCAGAAGATTCGGGACATCCGAGCAGTACGTC. It yields the protein CATSRRFGTSEQYV.

The chain uses TRBV15 and TRBJ1-5; D is ambiguous. In germline, CDR1 is LNHNV, CDR2 YYDKDF (reference sequence). This CDR3 has 16 amino acids. V lost 3 bases and J 1 base, leaving 13 bases between the germline ends. Here the CDR3 reads CATSRGFTRSNQPQHF. The CDR3 nucleotides are TGTGCCACCAGCAGGGGTTTTACCAGGAGCAATCAGCCCCAGCATTTT. Combining the CDR3 with reference TRBV15 and TRBJ1-5 gives the whole variable domain DAMVIQNPRYQVTQFGKPVTLSCSQTLNHNVMYWYQQKSSQAPKLLFHYYDKDFNNEADTPDNFQSRRPNTSFCFLDIRSPGLGDTAMYLCATSRGFTRSNQPQHFGDGTRLSIL.

The rearrangement joins TRBV3-1 (or the pseudogene TRBV3-2) to TRBJ1-1; TRBD1 agrees at 7 bases. The J segment lost 11 bases and the V segment lost 1 base, leaving 13 bases of the junction unmatched. The CDR3 length is 15 residues. Germline assignment: CDR1 LGHDT and CDR2 YNNKEL (reference sequence). The CDR3 bases are TGTGCCAGCAGCCAAGCAGGGGGTGAGGTGACAGGGGCTTTCTTT. Protein product: CASSQAGGEVTGAFF.

This sequence joins TRBV5-1 and TRBJ2-1; tentative D call: TRBD1 (6 bases). Germline V CDR1 and CDR2: SGHRS, YFSETQ. V was pared by 1 base and J by 7 bases, with 9 bases between. The CDR3 runs 13 residues. The CDR3 DNA is TGCGCCAGCAGCTTGTCGGACAGAAATGAGCAGTTCTTC. Its translation is CASSLSDRNEQFF. The variable domain in full, completed from reference TRBV5-1 and TRBJ2-1, reads KAGVTQTPRYLIKTRGQQVTLSCSPISGHRSVSWYQQTPGQGLQFLFEYFSETQRNKGNFPGRFSGRQFSNSRSEMNVSTLELGDSALYLCASSLSDRNEQFFGPGTRLTVL.

This clone was detected once. The V and J genes are TRBV24-1 and TRBJ2-2; TRBD1 matches at 7 bases. The germline gives CDR1 KGHDR, CDR2 SFDVKD. V dropped 5 bases and J dropped 6; count of bases not matched to a gene: 8. The CDR3 has 15 amino acids. CDR3 DNA sequence: TGTGCCACCAGTGTCACAGGGGTCTGGCCCGGGGAGCTGTTTTTT. As protein: CATSVTGVWPGELFF.